These T cell receptor beta chains were read from a single sample in a study of shared clonotypes between healthy human individuals. Method: immunoSEQ multiplex PCR; TCRdb's copy keeps in-frame clones and lacks some. Among fewer than 1 million clones, roughly 96% were seen once, and the ten largest hold under 0.3%. The material sequenced was naive CD8+ T cells sorted from blood. Source of these receptors: a man younger than 40 in good health. Both conserved end residues are part of each CDR3. A D gene is named only where the DNA matches it firmly. Clone size is stated in some rows and not others, as once, few, many or a class when expanded.

j_call d_call clone_size v_call cdr3_aa cdr3_nt
TRBJ2-2 TRBD1 - TRBV13 CASSLEDRGELFF TGTGCCAGCAGCTTAGAGGACAGGGGGGAGCTGTTTTTT
TRBJ1-2 - - TRBV7-9 CASSRGGYTF TGTGCCAGCAGCCGCGGGGGCTACACCTTC
TRBJ2-7 - few TRBV27 CASSLGGFYEQYF TGTGCCAGCAGTCTTGGGGGTTTCTACGAGCAGTACTTC
TRBJ1-5 - - TRBV7-2 CASSFNNQPQHF TGTGCCAGCAGCTTCAACAATCAGCCCCAGCATTTT
TRBJ2-1 - - TRBV11-2 CASSPGPARTLEQFF TGTGCCAGCAGCCCGGGACCGGCTCGTACACTTGAGCAGTTCTTC
TRBJ1-1 - - TRBV2 CASLKGLTEAFF TGTGCCAGCTTGAAGGGGCTCACTGAAGCTTTCTTT
TRBJ2-7 - - TRBV18 CASSPEGGNSYEQYF TGTGCCAGCTCACCAGAGGGGGGGAACTCCTACGAGCAGTACTTC
TRBJ2-7 - once TRBV7-9 CASSLSGGRRFEQYF TGTGCCAGCAGCCTATCCGGAGGACGGCGGTTCGAGCAGTACTTC
TRBJ2-1 TRBD2 - TRBV5-3 CARSFHWREGVNEQFF TGTGCCAGAAGCTTCCACTGGCGGGAGGGCGTCAATGAGCAGTTCTTC
TRBJ1-2 - - TRBV30 CAWSEEGFGVYGYTF TGTGCCTGGAGTGAGGAAGGTTTTGGTGTCTATGGCTACACCTTC
TRBJ2-1 - - TRBV9 CASSVDTGMRYNEQFF TGTGCCAGCAGCGTAGACACAGGGATGAGGTACAATGAGCAGTTCTTC
TRBJ2-5 TRBD2 - TRBV2 CASIASGLYF TGTGCCAGCATTGCTAGCGGTTTGTACTTC
TRBJ1-2 TRBD1 - TRBV18 CASSPPPGQGPYGYTF TGTGCCAGCTCACCACCCCCGGGACAGGGCCCATATGGCTACACCTTC
TRBJ2-7 - - TRBV29-1 CSVRKRDGASYEQYF TGCAGCGTTCGAAAAAGGGACGGAGCTTCCTACGAGCAGTACTTC
TRBJ2-5 - - TRBV9 CASSPSLQETQYF TGTGCCAGCAGCCCTTCTCTCCAAGAGACCCAGTACTTC
TRBJ2-7 TRBD2 - TRBV27 CASSSFQVGTSGRNSYEQYF TGTGCCAGCAGCTCATTTCAGGTGGGCACTAGCGGGAGAAATTCCTACGAGCAGTACTTC
TRBJ1-5 - - TRBV2 CASSDSVVSNQPQHF TGTGCCAGCAGTGACTCGGTTGTTAGCAATCAGCCCCAGCATTTT
TRBJ1-2 - - TRBV7-9 CASSFVGKIANYGYTF TGTGCCAGCAGCTTTGTGGGCAAAATAGCTAACTATGGCTACACCTTC
TRBJ2-3 - - TRBV21-1 CASSSRLRRGDTDTQYF TGTGCCAGCAGCTCACGATTACGGCGGGGGGACACAGATACGCAGTATTTT
TRBJ2-1 - - TRBV7-9 CASSFDFEYIDGQFF TGTGCCAGCAGCTTTGACTTCGAATACATAGACGGACAGTTCTTC
TRBJ2-7 - - TRBV11-1 CASSLAGGPYEQYF TGTGCCAGCAGCTTAGCCGGCGGGCCCTACGAGCAGTACTTC
TRBJ1-1 - - TRBV29-1 CSVVYGVIDTEAFF TGCAGCGTTGTATACGGGGTTATCGACACTGAAGCTTTCTTT
TRBJ2-7 - once TRBV11-2 CASSQAGNRYEQYF TGTGCCAGCAGCCAGGCAGGGAACCGCTACGAGCAGTACTTC